This TCR beta chain was sequenced in a study of T-cell memory formation after mild COVID-19. General observations from the study: The study found balanced CD4/CD8 in clones contracting day 15 to 85 and a CD4+ lean in later expanders.

Concerning this clonotype: Antigen specificity is unknown.

Per germline, CDR1 SEHNR and CDR2 FQNEAQ (reference sequence). This CDR3 region has 11 residues. V was pared by 5 bases and J by 15 bases, with 11 bases between. TCRdb ran MiXCR on the 5' RACE reads and lists one entry per CDR3 protein. The table lists 400,000 or so distinct CDR3 sequences, around 21% of them singletons. This rearrangement joins TRBV7-9 to TRBJ1-6; D might be TRBD1 (6 bases). Source material: PBMCs or a T cell subset sorted from them (not recorded which). The sequence derives from an adult woman who had mild COVID-19 (a few samples of this study predate the infection). Cell type and time point are not known. The CDR3 coding sequence is TGTGCCAGCAGCCGCACAGGGATCCTCCACTTT. Its protein product is CASSRTGILHF.